These 20 T cell receptor beta chains came from one sample sequenced in a study of cytomegalovirus exposure and HLA in healthy donors. The PCR was carried out with 60 Vbeta primers and 13 Jbeta primers. Assay: immunoSEQ multiplex PCR; the TCRdb copy retains only in-frame clones and omits some. The data contain some 130,000 clones, about 71% of them singletons. Sequenced sample: PBMCs. The source is a woman aged 55-70 years in good health and CMV-seropositive.

The CDR3 protein is CSVDRQGASGYTF. CDR3 nucleotides: TGCAGCGTTGACCGACAGGGGGCATCGGGCTACACCTTC. V is TRBV29-1 and J is TRBJ1-2; 10 bases are a match to TRBD1. Germline CDR1 and CDR2: SQVTM and ANQGSEA. This CDR3 is built from 13 residues. The trim removed 3 bases at V and 8 bases at J, leaving 6 bases unmatched. The variable domain in full, completed from reference TRBV29-1 and TRBJ1-2, reads SAVISQKPSRDICQRGTSLTIQCQVDSQVTMMFWYRQQPGQSLTLIATANQGSEATYESGFVIDKFPISRPNLTFSTLTVSNMSPEDSSIYLCSVDRQGASGYTFGSGTRLTVV.

V usage is TRBV30 and J usage is TRBJ2-3; no clear D. The CDR3 consists of 12 residues. V was clipped by 5 bases and J by 5 bases, with 11 bases between them. Germline V CDR1 and CDR2: GTSNPN, SVGIG (reference sequence). DNA of the CDR3: TGTGCCTGGGAGATTGGTCAAGATACGCAGTATTTT. This gives the protein CAWEIGQDTQYF.

The genes are TRBV4-1 and TRBJ1-1; tentative D call: TRBD1 (5 bases). CDR1 MGHRA and CDR2 YSYEKL come from the germline V gene. The ends were cut back, 0 bases at V and 4 bases at J, with 12 bases in the middle. The CDR3 consists of 15 residues. CDR3 region: CASSQDDGGSTEAFF. CDR3 nucleotide sequence: TGCGCCAGCAGCCAAGACGACGGGGGAAGCACTGAAGCTTTCTTT.

This chain connects TRBV2 to TRBJ2-5; D perhaps matches TRBD1 (6 bases). Germline V gives CDR1 SNHLY, CDR2 FYNNEI. Trimming took off 6 bases at V and 5 bases at J, with 13 bases between the two ends. This CDR3 region has 13 residues. CDR3 coding DNA: TGTGCCAGCAGACAGGGAATCTTGGAGACCCAGTACTTC. The encoded protein is CASRQGILETQYF.

Notes on this clone: The sample carries other DNA sequences with the same CDR3. V and J are TRBV28 and TRBJ1-2; D gene ambiguous. From germline, CDR1 is MDHEN and CDR2 SYDVKM. V was shortened by 6 bases and J by 4 bases, with 12 bases between the two germline ends. This CDR3 contains 13 residues. As DNA, the CDR3 is TGTGCCAGCAGCCTTGGCGGAGGCTATGGCTACACCTTC. Its translation: CASSLGGGYGYTF.

This chain links TRBV2 with TRBJ2-7; D is perhaps TRBD2 (7 bases). V was shortened by 8 bases and J by 1 base, with 18 bases between the two germline ends. CDR1 and CDR2 (germline): SNHLY, FYNNEI. CDR3 length: 15 residues. The CDR3, as DNA: TGTGCCAGCCATGACCTTGGGGGGGCTTCCTACGAGCAGTACTTC. It codes for CASHDLGGASYEQYF.

The J gene is TRBJ1-1, the V gene TRBV2; 7 nucleotides align to TRBD1. There are 15 residues in the CDR3. V shed 6 bases and J 4 bases; nucleotides not matched to a gene: 11. CDR1 and CDR2 (germline): SNHLY, FYNNEI. CDR3 sequence reads: CASSSRDRRFTEAFF. The CDR3 bases are TGTGCCAGCAGCAGCCGGGACAGAAGATTCACTGAAGCTTTCTTT.

As concerns this clone: One junction end disagrees with the germline gene, perhaps due to a read error. The CDR3 spells CASSLSVVETQYF. Here the CDR3 DNA reads TGTGCTAGCAGCTTAAGCGTCGTGGAGACCCAGTACTTC. The gene calls are TRBV7-7 and TRBJ2-5; no clear D. Germline-derived CDR1 and CDR2 are SSHAT and FNYEAQ (reference sequence). The CDR3 is 13 amino acids.

This sequence joins TRBV5-1 and TRBJ2-2; D unresolved. This CDR3 region has 12 residues. CDR1 and CDR2 from the germline V gene are SGHRS and YFSETQ. With 4 bases removed from V and 2 bases from J, the gap between germline ends came to 3 bases. The CDR3 protein is CASSLNTGELFF. The DNA of the CDR3 is TGCGCCAGCAGCCTTAACACCGGGGAGCTGTTTTTT.

The chain carries TRBV6-6 and TRBJ1-1; 8 positions match TRBD1. Germline loops: CDR1 MNHNY, CDR2 SVGAGI (reference sequence). This CDR3 has 14 amino acids. J was trimmed by 2 bases and V by 2 bases; bases with no gene match: 1. CDR3 nucleotides: TGTGCCAGCAGTTACGACAGGGGAAACACTGAAGCTTTCTTT. This translates into CASSYDRGNTEAFF.

A word on this clone: The sample contains more than one DNA sequence encoding this CDR3. The chain uses TRBV5-1 and TRBJ1-5; maybe TRBD1 (6 bases). Germline V gene lookup returns CDR1 SGHRS and CDR2 YFSETQ. V lost 0 bases and J 3 bases, leaving 10 bases between the germline ends. The CDR3 length is 15 residues. The DNA of the CDR3 is TGCGCCAGCAGCTTGGGAGGGGGATCCAATCAGCCCCAGCATTTT. It specifies CASSLGGGSNQPQHF.

This chain joins TRBV18 and TRBJ2-2, with TRBD1 matching over 7 bases. In germline, CDR1 is KGHSH, CDR2 LQKENI. After removal of 4 bases from V and 4 bases from J, the junction contained 3 bases not matched to a gene. The CDR3 runs 14 residues. The CDR3 DNA sequence: TGTGCCAGCTCACAGGGACAGCTCACCGGGGAGCTGTTTTTT. This gives the protein CASSQGQLTGELFF.

The chain recombines TRBV9 with TRBJ1-1, with D tentatively TRBD1 (6 bases). V was cut by 0 bases and J by 5 bases, with 14 bases left in between. CDR3 length: 15 residues. CDR1 and CDR2 from the germline V gene are SGDLS and YYNGEE. The CDR3 sequence is CASSVAGQGRTEAFF. DNA of the CDR3: TGTGCCAGCAGCGTAGCTGGGCAGGGGAGAACTGAAGCTTTCTTT.

The chain uses TRBV7-8 and TRBJ2-3; 8 bases fit TRBD2. The germline V gene encodes CDR1 SGHVS and CDR2 FQNEAQ. The CDR3 length is 13 residues. Here the CDR3 reads CVASGPLLDTQYF. CDR3 nucleotides: TGTGTCGCTAGCGGGCCGCTTCTGGATACGCAGTATTTT.

The gene calls are TRBV5-8 and TRBJ1-5; no definite D call. The V and J ends lost 4 bases and 1 base respectively, with 15 bases between them. The germline gives CDR1 SGHTS, CDR2 YDEGEE. The CDR3 totals 16 residues. CDR3 sequence reads: CASSHDSGLSNQPQHF. Here the CDR3 DNA reads TGTGCCAGCAGCCACGATTCCGGGTTGAGCAATCAGCCCCAGCATTTT.

This clone was counted a single time. V is TRBV5-1 and J is TRBJ1-1; D gene unclear. This CDR3 contains 15 residues. In germline, CDR1 is SGHRS, CDR2 YFSETQ. The V and J ends lost 0 bases and 4 bases respectively, with 13 bases between them. CDR3: CASSLGSGFGTEAFF. For the CDR3, the DNA is TGCGCCAGCAGCTTGGGCTCGGGGTTTGGCACTGAAGCTTTCTTT.

The chain joins TRBV28 to TRBJ2-1, with 16 positions matching TRBD2. Germline CDR1 and CDR2: MDHEN and SYDVKM. The CDR3 runs to 17 residues. Unmatched junction bases numbered 11, after V lost 8 bases and J lost 7 bases. CDR3 bases: TGTGCCAGCGCCTTAGGGACTAGCGGGAGGGCTCATAATGAGCAGTTCTTC. Translating gives CASALGTSGRAHNEQFF.

The chain carries TRBV6-5 and TRBJ1-1; a possible D gene is TRBD1 (5 bases). The ends were cut back, 5 bases at V and 8 bases at J, with 15 bases in the middle. The V gene's germline CDR1 is MNHEY and CDR2 SVGAGI. The CDR3 contains 13 residues. This CDR3 is CASSTSRGLEAFF. The CDR3 coding sequence is TGTGCCAGCAGTACGTCCCGGGGGTTAGAAGCTTTCTTT.

The chain joins TRBV6-5 to TRBJ1-2; possible D gene TRBD1, 5 bases. Per germline, CDR1 MNHEY and CDR2 SVGAGI. The CDR3 has 14 amino acids. V was cut by 5 bases and J by 5 bases, with 15 bases left in between. The CDR3 loop is CASSITDTKYGYTF. The CDR3 DNA sequence: TGTGCCAGCAGTATTACGGACACGAAATATGGCTACACCTTC.

The chain employs TRBV25-1 and TRBJ2-7; tentative D call: TRBD2 (6 bases). CDR1 and CDR2 from the germline V gene are MGHDK and SYGVNS. V lost 6 bases and J 1 base, leaving 13 bases between the germline ends. The CDR3 has 14 residues. The DNA for the CDR3 is TGTGCCAGCAGGCGGGATCACGGGTCCTACGAGCAGTACTTC. Translating it yields CASRRDHGSYEQYF.